One and the same sample provided the 31 T cell receptor beta chains below, sequenced in a study of siplizumab effects on memory and regulatory T cells. Data came from immunoSEQ multiplex PCR; TCRdb stores just in-frame clones and leaves some out. This sample has roughly 93,000 clones, with about 95% found just once. What was sequenced was non-Treg CD4+ T cells sorted from blood. The receptors derive from a human donor in good health.

The chain carries TRBV28 and TRBJ2-7, with 7 bases fitting TRBD1. This CDR3 region has 13 residues. Germline values: CDR1 MDHEN, CDR2 SYDVKM. V shed 8 bases, J shed 2 bases, and the junction held 6 bases outside the gene matches. This chain's CDR3 is CASRDRATYEQYF. The DNA for the CDR3 is TGTGCCAGCCGGGACAGAGCAACCTACGAGCAGTACTTC.

The genes are TRBV14 and TRBJ2-5; D might be TRBD2 (5 bases). This CDR3 spans 17 amino acids. Trimming took off 1 base at V and 5 bases at J, with 20 bases between the two ends. Germline V CDR1 and CDR2: SGHDN, FVKESK. In nucleotides, the CDR3 is TGTGCCAGCAGCCAAGGAGTGGTACGGGAAAGGAGGGAGACCCAGTACTTC. Translated, it gives CASSQGVVRERRETQYF. Complete variable domain (other parts from reference TRBV14 and TRBJ2-5): EAGVTQFPSHSVIEKGQTVTLRCDPISGHDNLYWYRRVMGKEIKFLLHFVKESKQDESGMPNNRFLAERTGGTYSTLKVQPAELEDSGVYFCASSQGVVRERRETQYFGPGTRLLVL.

The rearrangement joins TRBV14 to TRBJ2-1; 9 bases match TRBD1. The CDR3 length is 16 residues. Germline CDR1 reads SGHDN; CDR2 reads FVKESK. Germline trimming cut 6 bases from V and 8 bases from J; bases unmatched to any gene: 14. The CDR3 region has the DNA TGTGCCAGCAGTAAAGGGGGGACAGGGTTAACCGATGAGCAGTTCTTC. It encodes CASSKGGTGLTDEQFF.

The J gene is TRBJ1-1, the V gene TRBV5-8; D call uncertain. Germline CDR1 reads SGHTS; CDR2 reads YDEGEE. V was cut by 0 bases and J by 9 bases, with 9 bases left in between. The CDR3 is 12 residues long. The CDR3 region has the DNA TGTGCCAGCAGCTTGGCCGTGGGGAAAGCTTTCTTT. Translated, it gives CASSLAVGKAFF.

For this clone: The junction departs from germline at one end; a sequencing error may be responsible. The V gene is TRBV13, the J gene TRBJ2-1, with a weak D call TRBD2 (5 bases). The CDR3 sequence is 17 residues long. CDR1 PRHDT and CDR2 FYEKMQ come from the germline V gene (reference sequence). The CDR3 DNA follows: TGTGCCGGCAGCTCAATGTGGGGAGAGAGCTCCTACAATGAGCAGTTCTTC. This gives the protein CAGSSMWGESSYNEQFF.

V usage is TRBV30 and J usage is TRBJ1-1, with D tentatively TRBD1 (5 bases). The germline CDR1 and CDR2 sequences are GTSNPN and SVGIG (reference sequence). The CDR3 consists of 14 residues. V lost 4 bases to trimming and J lost 2 bases, with 14 bases between them. The CDR3 DNA reads TGTGCCTGGATTGATGGACAACCAAACACTGAAGCTTTCTTT. Translating gives CAWIDGQPNTEAFF.

The chain employs TRBV2 and TRBJ1-1; no clear D gene. V was pared by 7 bases and J by 1 base, with 16 bases between. The CDR3 is 15 residues long. Germline CDR1 is SNHLY and CDR2 is FYNNEI. CDR3 in DNA: TGTGCCAGCAAACTTCTTCGGGCAGGGAACACTGAAGCTTTCTTT. The encoded protein is CASKLLRAGNTEAFF.

V is TRBV6-1 and J is TRBJ2-2; weak D call: TRBD2 (6 bases). Per germline, CDR1 MNHNS and CDR2 SASEGT. The CDR3 is made up of 13 amino acids. The germline V and J ends were trimmed by 6 bases and 5 bases, with 10 bases remaining between them. The CDR3, as DNA: TGTGCCAGCAGCCCAGGAGGGACCGGGGAGCTGTTTTTT. This sequence encodes CASSPGGTGELFF.

This clone was counted between two and nine times. The chain recombines TRBV10-3 with TRBJ2-4, with TRBD1 matching 10 bases. The CDR3 has 14 residues. Germline CDR1 is ENHRY and CDR2 is SYGVKD. The ends lost 5 bases at V and 5 bases at J; junction bases unmatched: 3. Here the CDR3 reads CAISHGQGENIQYF. CDR3 DNA sequence: TGTGCCATCAGTCATGGACAGGGGGAAAACATTCAGTACTTC.

CDR3 sequence reads: CASSATPREKYF. CDR3 nucleotide sequence: TGTGCCAGCAGCGCGACCCCAAGGGAAAAGTACTTC. V gene TRBV11-2 combines with J gene TRBJ2-5; D is undetermined. The germline V gene has CDR1 SGHAT and CDR2 FQNNGV. Trimming cost V 5 bases and J 12 bases, with 16 bases left between them. CDR3 length equals 12 residues.

V and J are TRBV28 and TRBJ1-4, with TRBD1 matching 10 bases. CDR1 and CDR2 (germline): MDHEN, SYDVKM. The CDR3 consists of 17 residues. J gave up 0 bases and V 3 bases, and 4 bases lay outside the gene matches. The DNA for the CDR3 is TGTGCCAGCAGTTTCCCCGGACAGGGGGCAACTAATGAAAAACTGTTTTTT. This sequence encodes CASSFPGQGATNEKLFF.

This rearrangement joins TRBV11-2 to TRBJ2-5; 10 bases align to TRBD2. The CDR3 is made up of 17 amino acids. V shed 6 bases and J 5 bases; nucleotides not matched to a gene: 15. Germline CDR1 SGHAT, CDR2 FQNNGV. In DNA form, the CDR3 reads TGTGCCAGCAGTCTAAGGTCTTGGACTAGCGGCCTGGAGACCCAGTACTTC. Protein sequence: CASSLRSWTSGLETQYF.

The CDR3 reads CASSYEVIGNQPQHF. The CDR3 DNA is TGTGCCAGCAGTTACGAGGTAATAGGAAATCAGCCCCAGCATTTT. V gene TRBV6-6 combines with J gene TRBJ1-5; no reliable D call. Trimming shortened V by 2 bases and J by 4 bases, and 12 bases separated the two germline ends. Germline V gene data show CDR1 as MNHNY and CDR2 as SVGAGI (reference sequence). There are 15 residues in the CDR3.

This clone occurred once. The J gene is TRBJ2-3, the V gene TRBV14, with a possible D match to TRBD1 (6 bases). The CDR3 covers 13 residues. V shed 3 bases and J shed 8 bases, with 12 bases lying between them. Germline lookup yields CDR1 SGHDN and CDR2 FVKESK. Here the CDR3 reads CASSHLYRATQYF. In nucleotides, the CDR3 is TGTGCCAGCAGCCACCTCTACAGGGCTACGCAGTATTTT. The full variable domain, completed using reference TRBV14 and TRBJ2-3, is EAGVTQFPSHSVIEKGQTVTLRCDPISGHDNLYWYRRVMGKEIKFLLHFVKESKQDESGMPNNRFLAERTGGTYSTLKVQPAELEDSGVYFCASSHLYRATQYFGPGTRLTVL.

The chain employs TRBV30 and TRBJ2-1, with 9 nucleotides matching TRBD2. CDR3 size: 15 residues. After removal of 3 bases from V and 3 bases from J, the junction contained 6 bases not matched to a gene. Per the germline V gene, CDR1 is GTSNPN and CDR2 is SVGIG (reference sequence). CDR3 protein: CAWSSGLARYNEQFF. The CDR3 nucleotides read TGTGCCTGGAGCTCGGGACTAGCCCGCTACAATGAGCAGTTCTTC.

The chain couples TRBV28 to TRBJ1-1, with 8 bases lining up with TRBD1. Germline lookup yields CDR1 MDHEN and CDR2 SYDVKM. The CDR3 loop spans 16 amino acids. V dropped 7 bases and J dropped 5; count of bases not matched to a gene: 15. DNA for the CDR3: TGTGCCAGCATCAAAACAACGTACAGGGGGGATACTGAAGCTTTCTTT. Protein: CASIKTTYRGDTEAFF.

The J gene is TRBJ2-6, the V gene TRBV7-8, with D maybe TRBD1 (5 bases). Per the germline V gene, CDR1 is SGHVS and CDR2 is FQNEAQ. V was shortened by 5 bases and J by 1 base, with 15 bases between the two germline ends. The CDR3 loop spans 17 amino acids. CDR3 DNA: TGTGCCAGCAGCCCAACAGGCCTGATGTCTGGGGCCAACGTCCTGACTTTC. Protein sequence: CASSPTGLMSGANVLTF.

The CDR3 bases are TGTGCCAGCACCATTGAGGCATTTGAGCAGTTCTTC. It encodes CASTIEAFEQFF. The chain links TRBV7-9 to TRBJ2-1; no definite D call. V was pared by 7 bases and J by 9 bases, with 13 bases between. The CDR3 runs 12 residues. Germline-derived CDR1 and CDR2 are SEHNR and FQNEAQ (reference sequence).

The chain carries TRBV4-1 and TRBJ2-7, with D perhaps TRBD2 (6 bases). Germline assignment: CDR1 MGHRA and CDR2 YSYEKL. V lost 0 bases, J lost 3 bases, and 12 bases lay in between. The CDR3 covers 15 residues. DNA for the CDR3: TGCGCCAGCAGCCAAGAAGTAGTCGGGGGCTACGAGCAGTACTTC. Its translation is CASSQEVVGGYEQYF.

This clone came up once. V and J are TRBV7-3 and TRBJ2-5; 9 bases are shared with TRBD1. The CDR3 has 17 amino acids. J lost 5 bases, V lost 5 bases, and 15 bases had no gene match. Germline V lookup: CDR1 SGHTA, CDR2 FQGTGA. CDR3 sequence reads: CASSPTPPGQGGETQYF. The CDR3 coding sequence is TGTGCCAGCAGCCCAACTCCGCCGGGACAGGGAGGGGAGACCCAGTACTTC.

V usage is TRBV19 and J usage is TRBJ2-1; unclear D gene. From germline, CDR1 is LNHDA and CDR2 SQIVND (reference sequence). Trimming took off 4 bases at V and 7 bases at J, with 8 bases between the two ends. The CDR3 has 12 amino acids. The CDR3 DNA reads as TGTGCCAGTAGTAAGGGTCAGAATGAGCAGTTCTTC. It specifies CASSKGQNEQFF.

This clone showed up just once. The V call is TRBV18, the J call TRBJ1-1; 9 bases fit TRBD1. V shed 0 bases, J shed 1 base, and the junction held 9 bases outside the gene matches. The germline gives CDR1 KGHSH, CDR2 LQKENI. This CDR3 is 18 amino acids long. The CDR3 DNA reads as TGTGCCAGCTCACCACCCGGGACAGGGCTAGGTAGGAACACTGAAGCTTTCTTT. Its translation is CASSPPGTGLGRNTEAFF.

This chain uses TRBV30 with TRBJ1-1; D is undetermined. The germline V and J ends were trimmed by 2 bases and 8 bases, with 9 bases remaining between them. Germline CDR1 GTSNPN, CDR2 SVGIG (reference sequence). CDR3 size: 11 residues. CDR3 nucleotides: TGTGCCTGGAGTAATGGTCGGGAAGCTTTCTTT. It yields the protein CAWSNGREAFF.

The rearrangement links TRBV5-1 to TRBJ1-5; the D gene is possibly TRBD1 (5 bases). Germline CDR1 and CDR2: SGHRS and YFSETQ. This CDR3 contains 15 residues. The germline V and J ends were trimmed by 0 bases and 3 bases, with 10 bases remaining between them. CDR3 sequence (DNA): TGCGCCAGCAGCTTGGAATCTGGGGCCAATCAGCCCCAGCATTTT. Protein sequence: CASSLESGANQPQHF. The whole variable domain, remainder taken from reference TRBV5-1 and TRBJ1-5, is KAGVTQTPRYLIKTRGQQVTLSCSPISGHRSVSWYQQTPGQGLQFLFEYFSETQRNKGNFPGRFSGRQFSNSRSEMNVSTLELGDSALYLCASSLESGANQPQHFGDGTRLSIL.

This chain uses TRBV2 with TRBJ2-5, with a possible D match to TRBD2 (7 bases). This CDR3 has 15 residues. Germline CDR1 and CDR2: SNHLY and FYNNEI. Between the trimmed V and J ends, which lost 6 bases and 4 bases, there was a span of 18 bases. For the CDR3, the DNA is TGTGCCAGCAGGAACCTGGGGGGGCGAGCAGAGACCCAGTACTTC. This gives the protein CASRNLGGRAETQYF.

The V gene is TRBV6-6, the J gene TRBJ2-7, with D possibly TRBD1 on 5 matching bases. The V end lost 4 bases, the J end lost 3 bases, and 16 bases lay between the germline ends. CDR1 MNHNY and CDR2 SVGAGI come from the germline V gene (reference sequence). The CDR3 runs 15 residues. In DNA, the CDR3 is TGTGCCAGCAGTTCGCGATCTACAGGAGACTACGAGCAGTACTTC. Translation gives CASSSRSTGDYEQYF.

The chain uses TRBV18 and TRBJ2-7; no clear D gene. Looked up from germline, CDR1 is KGHSH and CDR2 is LQKENI. The CDR3 length is 13 residues. The V gene lost 4 bases and the J gene lost 3 bases, with 10 bases spanning the gap. The CDR3 coding sequence is TGTGCCAGCTCACGAAAAGAGAGCTACGAGCAGTACTTC. Its translation: CASSRKESYEQYF.

The CDR3 spells CASRREDYEQYF. The CDR3 nucleotides read TGCGCCAGTCGCCGGGAGGACTACGAGCAGTACTTC. The V and J genes are TRBV5-1 and TRBJ2-7; TRBD2 aligns across 7 bases. The ends lost 8 bases at V and 3 bases at J; junction bases unmatched: 5. In germline, CDR1 is SGHRS, CDR2 YFSETQ. This CDR3 spans 12 amino acids.

The chain is built from TRBV12-5 and TRBJ1-5; D is ambiguous. Between the trimmed V and J ends, which lost 7 bases and 1 base, there was a span of 14 bases. Germline V gene data show CDR1 as LGHNT and CDR2 as FRNRAP. CDR3 length equals 15 residues. This chain's CDR3 is CASALDRESNQPQHF. The CDR3 DNA is TGTGCTAGTGCCCTGGACCGTGAGAGCAATCAGCCCCAGCATTTT.

The gene calls are TRBV28 and TRBJ1-5; D unclear. The CDR3 totals 17 residues. Looked up from germline, CDR1 is MDHEN and CDR2 is SYDVKM. Trimming left V 8 bases short and J 0 bases short, with 20 bases between. The CDR3, as DNA: TGTGCCAGCTGGAAGTTTCTCGGCCTCTATAGCAATCAGCCCCAGCATTTT. Its protein product is CASWKFLGLYSNQPQHF.

The chain employs TRBV5-1 and TRBJ2-3; possibly TRBD1 for D (5 bases). Per germline, CDR1 SGHRS and CDR2 YFSETQ. The CDR3 has 15 residues. The V end was cut by 3 bases, the J end by 0 bases, with 11 bases between. For the CDR3, the DNA is TGCGCCAGCAGCTCCCGACAGACTAGCACAGATACGCAGTATTTT. This sequence encodes CASSSRQTSTDTQYF. Together with reference TRBV5-1 and TRBJ2-3, the CDR3 gives the full variable domain: KAGVTQTPRYLIKTRGQQVTLSCSPISGHRSVSWYQQTPGQGLQFLFEYFSETQRNKGNFPGRFSGRQFSNSRSEMNVSTLELGDSALYLCASSSRQTSTDTQYFGPGTRLTVL.